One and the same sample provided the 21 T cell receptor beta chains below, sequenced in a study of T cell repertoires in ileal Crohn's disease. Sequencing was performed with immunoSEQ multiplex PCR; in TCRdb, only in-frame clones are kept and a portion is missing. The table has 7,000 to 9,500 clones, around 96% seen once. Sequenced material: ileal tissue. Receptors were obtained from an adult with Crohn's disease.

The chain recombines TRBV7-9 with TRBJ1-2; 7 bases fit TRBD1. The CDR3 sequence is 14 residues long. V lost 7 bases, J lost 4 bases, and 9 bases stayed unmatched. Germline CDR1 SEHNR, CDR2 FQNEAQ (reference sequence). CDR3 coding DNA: TGTGCCAGCAAGCTTACAGGGGCCCTCTATGGCTACACCTTC. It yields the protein CASKLTGALYGYTF. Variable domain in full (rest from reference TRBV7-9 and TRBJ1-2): DTGVSQNPRHKITKRGQNVTFRCDPISEHNRLYWYRQTLGQGPEFLTYFQNEAQLEKSRLLSDRFSAERPKGSFSTLEIQRTEQGDSAMYLCASKLTGALYGYTFGSGTRLTVV.

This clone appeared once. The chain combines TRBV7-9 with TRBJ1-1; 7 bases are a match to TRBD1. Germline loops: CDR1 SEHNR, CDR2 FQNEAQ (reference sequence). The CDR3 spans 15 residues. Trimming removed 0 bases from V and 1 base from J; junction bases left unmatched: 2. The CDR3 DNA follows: TGTGCCAGCAGCTTAGCGTCAGGGGGGAACACTGAAGCTTTCTTT. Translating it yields CASSLASGGNTEAFF. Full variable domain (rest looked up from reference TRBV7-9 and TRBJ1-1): DTGVSQNPRHKITKRGQNVTFRCDPISEHNRLYWYRQTLGQGPEFLTYFQNEAQLEKSRLLSDRFSAERPKGSFSTLEIQRTEQGDSAMYLCASSLASGGNTEAFFGQGTRLTVV.

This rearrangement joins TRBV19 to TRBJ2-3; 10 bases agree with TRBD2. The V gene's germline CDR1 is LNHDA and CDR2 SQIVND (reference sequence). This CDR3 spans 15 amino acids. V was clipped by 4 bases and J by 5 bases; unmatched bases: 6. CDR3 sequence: CASSKIAGGGDTQYF. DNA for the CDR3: TGTGCCAGTAGTAAGATAGCGGGGGGTGGAGATACGCAGTATTTT. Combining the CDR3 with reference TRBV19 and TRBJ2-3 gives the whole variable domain DGGITQSPKYLFRKEGQNVTLSCEQNLNHDAMYWYRQDPGQGLRLIYYSQIVNDFQKGDIAEGYSVSREKKESFPLTVTSAQKNPTAFYLCASSKIAGGGDTQYFGPGTRLTVL.

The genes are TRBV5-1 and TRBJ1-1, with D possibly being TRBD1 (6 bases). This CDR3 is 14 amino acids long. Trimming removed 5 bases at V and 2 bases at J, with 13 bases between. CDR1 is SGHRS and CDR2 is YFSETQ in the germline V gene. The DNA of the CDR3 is TGCGCCAGCAGAGGGGGGGGAGGAAACACTGAAGCTTTCTTT. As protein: CASRGGGGNTEAFF.

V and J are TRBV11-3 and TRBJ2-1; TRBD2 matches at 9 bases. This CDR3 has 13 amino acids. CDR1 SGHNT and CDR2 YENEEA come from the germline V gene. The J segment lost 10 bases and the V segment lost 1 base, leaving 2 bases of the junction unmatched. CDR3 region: CASSLALAGEQFF. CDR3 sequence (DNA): TGTGCCAGCAGCTTAGCGCTAGCGGGGGAGCAGTTCTTC.

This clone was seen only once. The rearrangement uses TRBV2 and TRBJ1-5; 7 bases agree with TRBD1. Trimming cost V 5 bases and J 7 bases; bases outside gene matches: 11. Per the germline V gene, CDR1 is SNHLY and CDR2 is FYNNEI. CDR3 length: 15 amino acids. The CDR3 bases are TGTGCCAGCAGTTTTCAGGGGGGAATAAGCCAGCCCCAGCATTTT. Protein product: CASSFQGGISQPQHF.

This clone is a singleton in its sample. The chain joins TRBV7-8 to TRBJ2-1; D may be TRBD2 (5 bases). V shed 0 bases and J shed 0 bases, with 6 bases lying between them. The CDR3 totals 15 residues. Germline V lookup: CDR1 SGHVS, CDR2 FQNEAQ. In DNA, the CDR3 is TGTGCCAGCAGCTTAGCGGGGAGCTCCTACAATGAGCAGTTCTTC. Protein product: CASSLAGSSYNEQFF.

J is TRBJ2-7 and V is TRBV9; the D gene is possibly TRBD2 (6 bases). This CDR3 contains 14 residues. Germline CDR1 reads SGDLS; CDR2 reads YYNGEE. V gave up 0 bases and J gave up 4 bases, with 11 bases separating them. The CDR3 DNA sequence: TGTGCCAGCAGCGTAGGATCAGGGAGGTACGAGCAGTACTTC. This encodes CASSVGSGRYEQYF.

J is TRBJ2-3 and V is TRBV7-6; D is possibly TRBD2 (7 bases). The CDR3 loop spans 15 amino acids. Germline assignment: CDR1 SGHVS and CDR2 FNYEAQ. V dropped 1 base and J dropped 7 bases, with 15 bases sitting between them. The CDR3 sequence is CASSLEGRGANTQYF. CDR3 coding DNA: TGTGCCAGCAGCTTAGAGGGCCGGGGGGCTAATACGCAGTATTTT.

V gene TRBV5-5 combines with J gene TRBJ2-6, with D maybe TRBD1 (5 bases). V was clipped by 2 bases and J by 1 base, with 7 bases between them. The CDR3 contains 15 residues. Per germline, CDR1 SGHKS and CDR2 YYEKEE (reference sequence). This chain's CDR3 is CASSFPGSGANVLTF. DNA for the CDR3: TGTGCCAGCAGCTTCCCAGGGTCTGGGGCCAACGTCCTGACTTTC.

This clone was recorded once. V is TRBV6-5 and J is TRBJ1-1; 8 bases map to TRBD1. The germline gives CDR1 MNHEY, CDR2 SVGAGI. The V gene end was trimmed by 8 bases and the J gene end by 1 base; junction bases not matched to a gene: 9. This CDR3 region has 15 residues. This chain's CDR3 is CASLGTGLKNTEAFF. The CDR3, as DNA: TGTGCCAGCCTCGGGACAGGCCTTAAGAACACTGAAGCTTTCTTT.

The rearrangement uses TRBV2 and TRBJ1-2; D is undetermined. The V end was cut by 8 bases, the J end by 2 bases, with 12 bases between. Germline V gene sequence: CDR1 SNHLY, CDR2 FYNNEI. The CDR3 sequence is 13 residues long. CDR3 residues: CASGRGGNYGYTF. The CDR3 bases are TGTGCCAGCGGGCGGGGAGGGAACTATGGCTACACCTTC.

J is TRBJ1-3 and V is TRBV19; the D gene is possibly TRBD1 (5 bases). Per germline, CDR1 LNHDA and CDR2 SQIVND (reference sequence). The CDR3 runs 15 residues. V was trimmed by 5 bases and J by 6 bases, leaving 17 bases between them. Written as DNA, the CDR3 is TGTGCCAGTAGTCCAAATGGAGGGGAGGCAAACACCATATATTTT. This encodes CASSPNGGEANTIYF.

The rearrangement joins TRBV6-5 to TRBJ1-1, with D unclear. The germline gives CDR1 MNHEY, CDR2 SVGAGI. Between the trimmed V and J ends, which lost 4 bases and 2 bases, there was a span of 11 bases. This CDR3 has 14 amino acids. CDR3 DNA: TGTGCCAGCAGTTTAGAAGCTGCAAACACTGAAGCTTTCTTT. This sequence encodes CASSLEAANTEAFF.

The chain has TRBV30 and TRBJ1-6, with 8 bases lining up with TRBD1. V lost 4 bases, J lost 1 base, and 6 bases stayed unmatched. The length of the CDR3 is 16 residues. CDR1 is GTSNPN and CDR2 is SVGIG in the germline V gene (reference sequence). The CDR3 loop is CAWKGTGGSYNSPLHF. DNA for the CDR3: TGTGCCTGGAAGGGGACAGGTGGTTCCTATAATTCACCCCTCCACTTT. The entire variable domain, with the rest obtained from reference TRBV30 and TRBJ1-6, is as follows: SQTIHQWPATLVQPVGSPLSLECTVEGTSNPNLYWYRQAAGRGLQLLFYSVGIGQISSEVPQNLSASRPQDRQFILSSKKLLLSDSGFYLCAWKGTGGSYNSPLHFGNGTRLTVT.

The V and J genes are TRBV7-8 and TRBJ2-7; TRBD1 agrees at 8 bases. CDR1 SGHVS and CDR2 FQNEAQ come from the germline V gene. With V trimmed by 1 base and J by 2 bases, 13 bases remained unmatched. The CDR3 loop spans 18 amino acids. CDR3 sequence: CASSLGGWTGPSTYEQYF. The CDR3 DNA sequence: TGTGCCAGCAGCTTAGGGGGGTGGACAGGGCCTTCCACCTACGAGCAGTACTTC.

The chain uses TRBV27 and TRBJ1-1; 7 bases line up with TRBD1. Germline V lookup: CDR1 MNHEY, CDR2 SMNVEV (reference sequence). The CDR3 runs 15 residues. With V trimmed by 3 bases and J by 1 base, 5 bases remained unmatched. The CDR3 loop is CASSFIGTANTEAFF. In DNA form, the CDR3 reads TGTGCCAGCAGTTTTATCGGGACAGCGAACACTGAAGCTTTCTTT.

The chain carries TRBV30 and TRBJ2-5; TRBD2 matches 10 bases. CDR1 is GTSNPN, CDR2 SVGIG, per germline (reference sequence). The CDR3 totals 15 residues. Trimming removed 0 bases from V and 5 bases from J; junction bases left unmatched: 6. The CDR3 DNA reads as TGTGCCTGGAGTGTAATAGCGGGGGGTTGGGAGACCCAGTACTTC. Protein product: CAWSVIAGGWETQYF.

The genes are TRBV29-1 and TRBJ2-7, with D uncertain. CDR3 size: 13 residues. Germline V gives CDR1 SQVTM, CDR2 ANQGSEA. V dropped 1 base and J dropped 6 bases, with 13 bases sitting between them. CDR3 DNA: TGCAGCGTTGAAGCGACGGCGGAGCGCGAGCAGTACTTC. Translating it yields CSVEATAEREQYF.

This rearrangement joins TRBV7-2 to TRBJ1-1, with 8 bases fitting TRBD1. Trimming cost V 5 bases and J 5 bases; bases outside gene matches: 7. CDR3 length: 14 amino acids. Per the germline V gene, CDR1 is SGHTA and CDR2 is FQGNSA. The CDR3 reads CASSPGTGRTEAFF. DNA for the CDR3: TGTGCCAGCAGCCCCGGGACAGGAAGGACTGAAGCTTTCTTT.

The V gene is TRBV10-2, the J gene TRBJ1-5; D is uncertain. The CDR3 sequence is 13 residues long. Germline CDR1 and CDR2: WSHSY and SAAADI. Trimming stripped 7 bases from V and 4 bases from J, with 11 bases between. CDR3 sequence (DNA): TGCGCCAGCACAGGCTCTGGGAATCAGCCCCAGCATTTT. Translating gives CASTGSGNQPQHF.